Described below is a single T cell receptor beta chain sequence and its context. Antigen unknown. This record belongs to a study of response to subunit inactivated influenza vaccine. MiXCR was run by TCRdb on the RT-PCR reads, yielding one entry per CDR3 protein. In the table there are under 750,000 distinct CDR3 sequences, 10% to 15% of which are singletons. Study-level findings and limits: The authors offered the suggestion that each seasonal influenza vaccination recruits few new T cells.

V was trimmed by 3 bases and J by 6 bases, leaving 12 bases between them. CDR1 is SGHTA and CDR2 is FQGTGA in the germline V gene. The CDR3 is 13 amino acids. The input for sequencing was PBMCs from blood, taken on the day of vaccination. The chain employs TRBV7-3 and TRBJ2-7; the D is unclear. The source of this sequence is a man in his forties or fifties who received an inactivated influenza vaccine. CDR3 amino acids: CASSFSGRSEQYF. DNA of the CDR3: TGTGCCAGCAGCTTTTCGGGCCGATCCGAGCAGTACTTC.